The 23 T cell receptor beta chains given below trace back to one sample, sequenced in a study of identifying expanded T cells in peripheral blood. Profiling relied on immunoSEQ multiplex PCR, and the TCRdb table lists in-frame clones only, not all of them. The sample includes around 94,000 clones, around 83% of them seen just once. The sequencing input was blood. The receptors here all came from a person between 18 and 75 years old in good health.

The V gene is TRBV6-6, the J gene TRBJ1-2, with D possibly being TRBD1 (6 bases). Trimming left V 4 bases short and J 2 bases short, with 8 bases between. The CDR3 extends over 13 amino acids. Germline-derived CDR1 and CDR2 are MNHNY and SVGAGI (reference sequence). Here the CDR3 DNA reads TGTGCCAGCAGTTTTCAGGGGAACTATGGCTACACCTTC. Amino acid sequence: CASSFQGNYGYTF.

CDR3 protein: CASSLGRGEKETQYF. Written as DNA, the CDR3 is TGTGCCAGCAGCTTGGGGAGGGGTGAGAAAGAGACCCAGTACTTC. V usage is TRBV5-4 and J usage is TRBJ2-5; D possibly corresponds to TRBD2 (6 bases). The length of the CDR3 is 15 residues. V gave up 0 bases and J gave up 3 bases, with 12 bases separating them. Germline CDR1 is SGHNT and CDR2 is YYREEE (reference sequence).

Regarding this clone: At one end the junction does not follow the germline gene, possibly because of a read error. J is TRBJ1-2 and V is TRBV4-1; D remains ambiguous. CDR3 size: 12 residues. From germline, CDR1 is MGHRA and CDR2 YSYEKL. Here the CDR3 reads CASSPPEGRRFF. The CDR3, as DNA: TGCGCCAGCAGCCCCCCCGAAGGGAGAAGGTTCTTC.

The gene calls are TRBV7-8 and TRBJ2-3; 7 bases line up with TRBD1. Germline V gene lookup returns CDR1 SGHVS and CDR2 FQNEAQ. J was trimmed by 3 bases and V by 2 bases; bases with no gene match: 8. The CDR3 is 16 amino acids. The CDR3 DNA sequence: TGTGCCAGCAGCTTAAACAGGGGCATAACGACAGATACGCAGTATTTT. Its translation is CASSLNRGITTDTQYF.

The gene calls are TRBV2 and TRBJ1-4; a weak D match, TRBD1 (5 bases). This CDR3 contains 19 residues. Germline loops: CDR1 SNHLY, CDR2 FYNNEI. Between the trimmed V and J ends, which lost 3 bases and 7 bases, there was a span of 27 bases. The CDR3 here is CASSDLDRLGAGTGEKLFF. The CDR3 DNA reads as TGTGCCAGCAGTGATCTTGACCGGCTGGGCGCTGGGACCGGTGAAAAACTGTTTTTT.

V is TRBV18 and J is TRBJ2-1; D is tentatively TRBD1 or TRBD2 (5 bases each). V was pared by 3 bases and J by 6 bases, with 24 bases between. The CDR3 is 18 residues long. Germline V gives CDR1 KGHSH, CDR2 LQKENI. CDR3 amino acids: CASSPQEFGARDLNEQFF. The CDR3 DNA sequence: TGTGCCAGCTCACCTCAGGAGTTTGGGGCGAGGGACCTCAATGAGCAGTTCTTC.

In this sample, this clone turned up a few times. V is TRBV19 and J is TRBJ1-1; D possibly corresponds to TRBD1 (6 bases). Germline V gene sequence: CDR1 LNHDA, CDR2 SQIVND (reference sequence). Trimming cost V 5 bases and J 1 base, with 14 bases left between them. This CDR3 region has 15 residues. In DNA form, the CDR3 reads TGTGCCAGTAGTCGACAGGCTAGGGGGAACACTGAAGCTTTCTTT. Its protein is CASSRQARGNTEAFF.

The rearrangement links TRBV11-2 to TRBJ2-7; 13 bases line up with TRBD2. CDR3 length: 19 residues. V trimming: 4 bases; J trimming: 3 bases; junction bases outside the gene matches: 15. Germline CDR1 SGHAT, CDR2 FQNNGV. In nucleotides, the CDR3 is TGTGCCAGCAGCTCCTACCCGACTAGCGGGGGGCCCACCAACTACGAGCAGTACTTC. This gives the protein CASSSYPTSGGPTNYEQYF.

This clone has just one count. The chain joins TRBV5-1 to TRBJ1-2; D remains ambiguous. V was trimmed by 7 bases and J by 8 bases, leaving 27 bases between them. CDR3 length equals 16 residues. Germline V gives CDR1 SGHRS, CDR2 YFSETQ. CDR3 protein: CASRPPYSERARGYTF. The CDR3 nucleotides are TGCGCCAGCCGACCTCCGTATAGTGAGAGGGCGCGGGGCTACACCTTC.

The chain links TRBV28 to TRBJ1-3; D perhaps matches TRBD1 (5 bases). This CDR3 has 14 amino acids. Trimming stripped 8 bases from V and 2 bases from J, with 13 bases between. CDR1 and CDR2 (germline): MDHEN, SYDVKM. The CDR3 loop reads CASRADTPGNTIYF. CDR3 sequence (DNA): TGTGCCAGCCGGGCGGACACCCCTGGAAACACCATATATTTT.

The V gene is TRBV5-6, the J gene TRBJ2-7; TRBD1 or TRBD2 may be the D gene (7 bases each). Germline V gene data show CDR1 as SGHDT and CDR2 as YYEEEE. The CDR3 is 19 amino acids. Trimming pared 3 bases from V and 2 bases from J, leaving 27 bases between. CDR3 bases: TGTGCCAGCAGCTGGGACCCTACTGCAGGGGGGGGGCGACCCTACGAGCAGTACTTC. It translates to CASSWDPTAGGGRPYEQYF.

The table lists this clone with a count of one. The chain uses TRBV19 and TRBJ2-2; D is perhaps TRBD2 (6 bases). V dropped 3 bases and J dropped 4 bases, with 15 bases sitting between them. The CDR3 length is 16 residues. CDR1 is LNHDA and CDR2 is SQIVND in the germline V gene (reference sequence). CDR3 in DNA: TGTGCCAGTAGTATCGGCTTGGGACTCAGCACCGGGGAGCTGTTTTTT. Protein product: CASSIGLGLSTGELFF.

The chain recombines TRBV6-1 with TRBJ1-2; D is perhaps TRBD1 (6 bases). Germline V gene data show CDR1 as MNHNS and CDR2 as SASEGT. The CDR3 contains 14 residues. Trimming pared 4 bases from V and 6 bases from J, leaving 15 bases between. The CDR3 protein is CASSVSRGQNGYTF. CDR3 nucleotides: TGTGCCAGCAGTGTAAGCCGTGGACAGAATGGCTACACCTTC.

The chain is built from TRBV19 and TRBJ2-3; TRBD1 matches 12 bases. The CDR3 length is 14 residues. V lost 3 bases, J lost 6 bases, and 1 base stayed unmatched. Per germline, CDR1 LNHDA and CDR2 SQIVND (reference sequence). This chain's CDR3 is CASSMGQGADTQYF. The CDR3 nucleotides read TGTGCCAGTAGTATGGGACAGGGGGCGGATACGCAGTATTTT.

The chain carries TRBV6-1 and TRBJ2-7; D gene unclear. The CDR3 covers 13 residues. Per the germline V gene, CDR1 is MNHNS and CDR2 is SASEGT. Trimming took off 1 base at V and 5 bases at J, with 9 bases between the two ends. The CDR3, as DNA: TGTGCCAGCAGTGAAGACGGCCGGGACGAGCAGTACTTC. Translated, it gives CASSEDGRDEQYF.

The chain employs TRBV2 and TRBJ1-1; D ambiguous. Trimming cost V 5 bases and J 5 bases, with 6 bases left between them. Looked up from germline, CDR1 is SNHLY and CDR2 is FYNNEI. CDR3 length: 11 residues. CDR3 sequence (DNA): TGTGCCAGCAGTTATGCTACTGAAGCTTTCTTT. Residues: CASSYATEAFF.

Written as DNA, the CDR3 is TGTGCCAGCAGTTATCTGGACAGGTCGAAAGGGGCCCTCCACTTT. Protein product: CASSYLDRSKGALHF. The chain employs TRBV11-2 and TRBJ1-6, with 7 nucleotides matching TRBD1. This CDR3 is 15 amino acids long. CDR1 is SGHAT and CDR2 is FQNNGV in the germline V gene. J gave up 14 bases and V 6 bases, and 16 bases lay outside the gene matches.

The V call is TRBV7-2, the J call TRBJ1-5, with D possibly TRBD1 on 5 matching bases. V lost 3 bases and J lost 4, with 13 bases in between. The CDR3 contains 15 residues. CDR1 SGHTA and CDR2 FQGNSA come from the germline V gene. The CDR3 nucleotides are TGTGCCAGCAGCTTTCAGGGAGGTCCAAATCAGCCCCAGCATTTT. Amino acid sequence: CASSFQGGPNQPQHF.

Only one count was recorded for this clone. The chain links TRBV5-5 to TRBJ2-2; 9 bases map to TRBD1. The CDR3 is 16 amino acids. J was trimmed by 5 bases and V by 5 bases; bases with no gene match: 10. Germline V gives CDR1 SGHKS, CDR2 YYEKEE (reference sequence). The CDR3 coding sequence is TGTGCCAGCAGGTATCCGGGACAGGGTGGAACCGGGGAGCTGTTTTTT. It yields the protein CASRYPGQGGTGELFF. Combining the CDR3 with reference TRBV5-5 and TRBJ2-2 gives the whole variable domain DAGVTQSPTHLIKTRGQQVTLRCSPISGHKSVSWYQQVLGQGPQFIFQYYEKEERGRGNFPDRFSARQFPNYSSELNVNALLLGDSALYLCASRYPGQGGTGELFFGEGSRLTVL.

The chain has TRBV9 and TRBJ1-3, with D unclear. V lost 4 bases, J lost 4 bases, and 3 bases lay in between. The CDR3 is 11 amino acids. Germline CDR1 and CDR2: SGDLS and YYNGEE. CDR3 sequence (DNA): TGTGCCAGCAGCCCCGGAAACACCATATATTTT. Amino acid sequence: CASSPGNTIYF.

The J gene is TRBJ2-7, the V gene TRBV2; D unresolved. The CDR3 spans 14 residues. Looked up from germline, CDR1 is SNHLY and CDR2 is FYNNEI. Trimming removed 2 bases from V and 1 base from J, with 9 bases in between. The CDR3 sequence is CASSEQQKSYEQYF. CDR3 coding DNA: TGTGCCAGCAGTGAACAACAGAAATCCTACGAGCAGTACTTC.

The chain recombines TRBV11-2 with TRBJ2-3, with D maybe TRBD1 (6 bases). The CDR3 spans 11 residues. V dropped 10 bases and J dropped 5 bases, with 10 bases sitting between them. Germline assignment: CDR1 SGHAT and CDR2 FQNNGV. In DNA, the CDR3 is TGTGCCACCGCAGGGGTAGATACGCAGTATTTT. Its translation is CATAGVDTQYF.

CDR3 coding DNA: TGTGCCAGTATGGGGTCAGGGATTAAGTATGGCTACACCTTC. Amino acids: CASMGSGIKYGYTF. The chain employs TRBV19 and TRBJ1-2; maybe TRBD1 (5 bases). Germline-derived CDR1 and CDR2 are LNHDA and SQIVND (reference sequence). Trimming removed 7 bases at V and 5 bases at J, with 17 bases between. The length of the CDR3 is 14 residues.